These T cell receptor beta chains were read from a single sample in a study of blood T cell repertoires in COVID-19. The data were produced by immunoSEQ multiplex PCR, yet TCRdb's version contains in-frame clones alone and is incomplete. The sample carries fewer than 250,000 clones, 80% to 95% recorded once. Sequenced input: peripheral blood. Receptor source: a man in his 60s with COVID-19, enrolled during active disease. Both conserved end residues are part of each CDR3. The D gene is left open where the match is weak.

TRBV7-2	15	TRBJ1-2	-	CASSNFPGHTYGYTF
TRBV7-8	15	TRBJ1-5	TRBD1	CASSRGTGDNQPQHF
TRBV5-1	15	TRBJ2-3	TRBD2	CASSFGLDFTDTQYF
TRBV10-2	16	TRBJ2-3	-	CASNRLDMFNTDTQYF
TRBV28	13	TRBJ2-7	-	CASSRAFDRDFQF
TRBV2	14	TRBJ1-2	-	CASSEARSTYGYTF
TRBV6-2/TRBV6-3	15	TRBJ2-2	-	CASSLPGGASGELFF
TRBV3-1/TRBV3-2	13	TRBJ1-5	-	CASSRSGNQPQHF
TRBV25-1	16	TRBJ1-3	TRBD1	CASREQGAGSGNTIYF
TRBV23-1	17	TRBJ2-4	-	CASSPDPGVGRKNIQYF
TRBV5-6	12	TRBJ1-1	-	CASRRGQGEAFF
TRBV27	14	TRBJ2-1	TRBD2	CASLRGGHYNEQFF
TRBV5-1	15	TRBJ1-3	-	CASSLSSQGVNTIYF
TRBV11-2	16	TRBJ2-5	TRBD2	CASSLGLEGSQETQYF
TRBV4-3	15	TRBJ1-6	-	CASSQVVSNNSPLHF
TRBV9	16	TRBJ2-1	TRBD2	CASSVVPAGVRGEQFF
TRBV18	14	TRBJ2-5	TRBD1	CASVSSTGGETQYF
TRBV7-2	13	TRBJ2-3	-	CASSLGRGDTQYF
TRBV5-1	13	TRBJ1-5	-	CASSRDTNQPQHF
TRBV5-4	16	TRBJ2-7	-	CASSLSMGRGSYEQYF
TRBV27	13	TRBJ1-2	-	CASSSWGARGYTF
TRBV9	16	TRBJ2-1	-	CASSPQQEGLLNEQFF
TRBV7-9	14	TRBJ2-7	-	CASSGSGNSYEQYF
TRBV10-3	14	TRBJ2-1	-	CAISEVPGPHEQFF
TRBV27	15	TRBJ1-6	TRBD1	CASSSGQGYNSPLHF
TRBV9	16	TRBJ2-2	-	CASSVDPGGTTGELFF
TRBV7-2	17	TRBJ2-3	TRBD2	CASSLAFSGGATDTQYF
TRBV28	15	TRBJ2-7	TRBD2	CASRGRGPSSYEQYF
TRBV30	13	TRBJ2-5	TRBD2	CAWSPAGAETQYF
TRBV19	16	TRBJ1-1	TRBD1	CASSMPGQGRNTEAFF
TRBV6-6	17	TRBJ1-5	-	CASSRDNPDFSNQPQHF
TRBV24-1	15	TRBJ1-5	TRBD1	CATSDAGGRGQPQHF
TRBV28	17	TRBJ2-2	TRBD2	CASAWPSGRLNTGELFF
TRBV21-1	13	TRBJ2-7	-	CATFGTSGYEQYF
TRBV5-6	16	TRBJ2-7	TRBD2	CASSLLRGRGTYEQYF
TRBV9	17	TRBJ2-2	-	CASSVVGGGSETGELFF
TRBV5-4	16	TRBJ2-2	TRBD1	CASSLADRRYTGELFF
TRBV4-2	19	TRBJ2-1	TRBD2	CASSQEYLSGTSADNEQFF
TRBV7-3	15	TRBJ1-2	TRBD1	CASSDRPGQGYGYTF
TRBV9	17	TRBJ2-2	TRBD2	CASSPGLAGGITGELFF
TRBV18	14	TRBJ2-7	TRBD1	CASSPRDRGYEQYF
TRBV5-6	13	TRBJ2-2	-	CASSFQVFGELFF
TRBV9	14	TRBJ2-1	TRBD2	CASSPAGASGEQFF
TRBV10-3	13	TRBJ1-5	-	CAISTDSNQPQHF
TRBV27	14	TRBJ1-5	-	CASSIQGGNQPQHF
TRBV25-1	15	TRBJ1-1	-	CASSASGNRNTEAFF
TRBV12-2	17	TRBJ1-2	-	CASRPERQGSLPYGYTF
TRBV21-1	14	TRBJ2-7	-	CASSKVSQVYEQYF
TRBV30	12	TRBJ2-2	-	CAWSRQTGELFF
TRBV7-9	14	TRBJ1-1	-	CASSVGARNTEAFF
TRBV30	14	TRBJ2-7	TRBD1	CAWKRRTGIDEQYF
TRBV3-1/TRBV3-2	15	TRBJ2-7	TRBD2	CASSPQAGGRREQYF
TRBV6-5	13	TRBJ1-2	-	CASSLTTNYGYTF
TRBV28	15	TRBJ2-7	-	CASSLQGLNTYEQYF
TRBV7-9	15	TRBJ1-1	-	CASSRTPRGEPEAFF
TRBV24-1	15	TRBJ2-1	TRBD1	CATSEAGTGPHEQFF
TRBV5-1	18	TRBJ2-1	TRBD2	CASSSTPRLAGGGDEQFF
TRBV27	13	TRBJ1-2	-	CASRNQAQGGYTF
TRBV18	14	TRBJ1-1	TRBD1	CASSPRTGDGEAFF